This entry is about one T cell receptor beta chain. An end of the junction differs from the germline gene, which may be a read error. The data stem from a study of blood T cell repertoires in COVID-19. Study-wide background: COVID-19 samples collected from the United States, Italy and Spain covered acute and convalescent phases. T cells, B-cell-depleted T cells, or PBMCs provided the cDNA or gDNA that served as material.

Two consecutive negative NP/OP PCR tests, clearance, or resolved symptoms defined Cohort 3 recovery. The assay was immunoSEQ multiplex PCR, and TCRdb's table has in-frame clones only and misses some. The sample has around 380,000 clones; about 90% are singletons. The sequence came from a man between 25 and 39 years old who had recovered from COVID-19. The sequenced sample consisted of PBMCs or T cells enriched from blood (not recorded which).

The chain's CDR3 is CASSLLAGSYEQCF. The CDR3 DNA reads TGTGCCAGCAGCTTACTAGCGGGGAGCTACGAGCAGTGCTTC. V gene TRBV5-6 combines with J gene TRBJ2-7, with 10 bases fitting TRBD2. In germline, CDR1 is SGHDT, CDR2 YYEEEE. The CDR3 sequence is 14 residues long.